This TCR beta chain was found in a study of identical twins. Broader study findings: Memory repertoires showed no such pattern, whereas abundant cord blood beta clonotypes carried fewer insertions.

Many counts were recorded for this clonotype. Its specificity is not known. This CDR3 is built from 15 residues. V lost 2 bases to trimming and J lost 1 base; unmatched junction nucleotides: 3. Germline CDR1 LGHNA, CDR2 YSLEER. TCRdb itself ran the 5' RACE reads through MiXCR, one entry per CDR3 protein. Among 400,000 to 500,000 distinct CDR3 sequences listed, about a fifth were seen once. This chain joins TRBV4-3 and TRBJ2-5, with 8 bases fitting TRBD2. Sequences were obtained from naive T cells sorted from blood. The sequence derives from a man between 45 and 60 years old in good health. DNA for the CDR3: TGCGCCAGCAGCCAACAACTAGCGGTCCAAGAGACCCAGTACTTC. This encodes CASSQQLAVQETQYF.